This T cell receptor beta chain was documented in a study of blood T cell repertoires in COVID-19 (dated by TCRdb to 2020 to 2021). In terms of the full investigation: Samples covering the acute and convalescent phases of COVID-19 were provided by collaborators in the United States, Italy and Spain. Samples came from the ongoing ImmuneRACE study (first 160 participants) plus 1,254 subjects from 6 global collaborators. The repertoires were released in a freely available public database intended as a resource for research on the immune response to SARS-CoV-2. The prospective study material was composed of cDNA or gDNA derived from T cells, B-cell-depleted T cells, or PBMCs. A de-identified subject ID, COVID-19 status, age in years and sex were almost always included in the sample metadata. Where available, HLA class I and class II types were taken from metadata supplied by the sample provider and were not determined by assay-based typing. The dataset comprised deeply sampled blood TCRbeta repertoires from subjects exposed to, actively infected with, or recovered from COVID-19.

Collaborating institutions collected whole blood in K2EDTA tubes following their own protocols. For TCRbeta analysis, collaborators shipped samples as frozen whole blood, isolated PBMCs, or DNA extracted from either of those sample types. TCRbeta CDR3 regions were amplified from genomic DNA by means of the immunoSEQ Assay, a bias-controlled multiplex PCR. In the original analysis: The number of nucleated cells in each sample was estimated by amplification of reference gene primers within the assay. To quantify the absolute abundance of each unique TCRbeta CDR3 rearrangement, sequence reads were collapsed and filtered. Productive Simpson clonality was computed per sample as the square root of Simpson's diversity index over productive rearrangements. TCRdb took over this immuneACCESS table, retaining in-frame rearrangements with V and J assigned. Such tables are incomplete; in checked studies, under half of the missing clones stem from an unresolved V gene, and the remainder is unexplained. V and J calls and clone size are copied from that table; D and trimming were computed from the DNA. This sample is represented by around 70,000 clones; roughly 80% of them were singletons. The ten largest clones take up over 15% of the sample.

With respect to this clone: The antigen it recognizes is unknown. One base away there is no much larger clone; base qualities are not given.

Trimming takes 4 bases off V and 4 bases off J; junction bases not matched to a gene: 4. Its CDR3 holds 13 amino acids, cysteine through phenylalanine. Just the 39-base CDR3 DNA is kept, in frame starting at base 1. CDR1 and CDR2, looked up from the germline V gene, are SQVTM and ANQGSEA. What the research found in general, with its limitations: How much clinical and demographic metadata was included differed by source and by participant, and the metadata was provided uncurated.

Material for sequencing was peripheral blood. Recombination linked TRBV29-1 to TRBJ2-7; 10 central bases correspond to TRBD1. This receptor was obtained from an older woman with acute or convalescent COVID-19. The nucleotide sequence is TGCAGCGTTGGGAGGGACAGGGGATACGAGCAGTACTTC. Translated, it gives CSVGRDRGYEQYF.